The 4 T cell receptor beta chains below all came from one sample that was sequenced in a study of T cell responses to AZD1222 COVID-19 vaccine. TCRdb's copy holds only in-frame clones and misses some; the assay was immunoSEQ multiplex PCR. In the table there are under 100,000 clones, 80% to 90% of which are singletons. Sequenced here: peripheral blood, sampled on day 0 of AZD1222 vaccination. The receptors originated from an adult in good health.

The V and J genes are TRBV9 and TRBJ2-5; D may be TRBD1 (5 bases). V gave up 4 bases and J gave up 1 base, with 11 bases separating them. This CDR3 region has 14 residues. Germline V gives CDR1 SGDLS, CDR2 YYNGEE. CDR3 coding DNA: TGTGCCAGCAGCCCCGGACAAGTCCAAGAGACCCAGTACTTC. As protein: CASSPGQVQETQYF.

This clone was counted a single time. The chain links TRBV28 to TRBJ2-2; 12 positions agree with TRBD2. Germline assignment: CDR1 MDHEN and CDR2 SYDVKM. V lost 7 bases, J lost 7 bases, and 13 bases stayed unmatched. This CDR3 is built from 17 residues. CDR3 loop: CASTSYLTSGSIGELFF. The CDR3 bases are TGTGCCAGCACCTCCTATTTGACTAGCGGGAGCATCGGGGAGCTGTTTTTT.

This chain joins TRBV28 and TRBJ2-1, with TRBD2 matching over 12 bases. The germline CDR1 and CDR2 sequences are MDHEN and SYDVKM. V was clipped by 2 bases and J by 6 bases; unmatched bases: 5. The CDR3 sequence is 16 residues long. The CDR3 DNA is TGTGCCAGCAGTTTAATCGGACTAGCGGGACCCAATGAGCAGTTCTTC. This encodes CASSLIGLAGPNEQFF.

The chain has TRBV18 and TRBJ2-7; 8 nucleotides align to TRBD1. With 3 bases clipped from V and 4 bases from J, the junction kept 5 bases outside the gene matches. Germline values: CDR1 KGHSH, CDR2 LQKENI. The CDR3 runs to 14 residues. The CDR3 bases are TGTGCCAGCTCACCCCGGCAGGGGGCATACGAGCAGTACTTC. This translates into CASSPRQGAYEQYF. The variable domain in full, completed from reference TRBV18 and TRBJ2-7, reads NAGVMQNPRHLVRRRGQEARLRCSPMKGHSHVYWYRQLPEEGLKFMVYLQKENIIDESGMPKERFSAEFPKEGPSILRIQQVVRGDSAAYFCASSPRQGAYEQYFGPGTRLTVT.